What follows are 6 T cell receptor beta chains derived from one specimen sequenced in a study of blood T cell repertoires in COVID-19 (dated by TCRdb to 2020 to 2022). Library prep was done by the immunoSEQ multiplex PCR assay. TCRdb's version of the immuneACCESS table is confined to in-frame rearrangements and falls short of the full clone set. An unresolved V gene accounts for under half of the shortfall where checked; the remainder is of unknown origin. The sample records around 67,000 clones, approximately 89% of which are singletons. The ten largest clones take up 8.5% of the sample. Input material: peripheral blood. The receptors originated from a human donor in a cohort sampled during active COVID-19.

The J gene is TRBJ1-2, the V gene TRBV29-1; D gene ambiguous. V gave up 8 bases and J gave up 6 bases, with 10 bases separating them. Germline V gene data show CDR1 as SQVTM and CDR2 as ANQGSEA. This CDR3 has 10 amino acids. DNA for the CDR3: TGCAGCACTGAAACCCATGGCTACACCTTC. Translated, it gives CSTETHGYTF.

This chain connects TRBV27 to TRBJ2-7; D may be TRBD1 (5 bases). Between the trimmed V and J ends, which lost 0 bases and 1 base, there was a span of 7 bases. Germline assignment: CDR1 MNHEY and CDR2 SMNVEV (reference sequence). The CDR3 loop spans 14 amino acids. DNA for the CDR3: TGTGCCAGCAGTTTATCGACAGAATCCTACGAGCAGTACTTC. Translating it yields CASSLSTESYEQYF.

The chain is built from TRBV7-8 and TRBJ2-7; TRBD1 matches 7 bases. V lost 4 bases to trimming and J lost 4 bases; unmatched junction nucleotides: 13. The length of the CDR3 is 16 residues. Looked up from germline, CDR1 is SGHVS and CDR2 is FQNEAQ. The CDR3 DNA reads as TGTGCCAGCAGCTCCATGGACTCCGGGACAGATTACGAGCAGTACTTC. Protein: CASSSMDSGTDYEQYF.

This chain connects TRBV7-6 to TRBJ2-7; 9 bases are shared with TRBD1. The CDR3 is 18 amino acids. Germline loops: CDR1 SGHVS, CDR2 FNYEAQ. Germline trimming cut 4 bases from V and 0 bases from J; bases unmatched to any gene: 13. The CDR3 sequence is CASSSGQGSGIHSYEQYF. The CDR3 bases are TGTGCCAGCAGCTCGGGACAGGGTAGCGGCATACACTCCTACGAGCAGTACTTC. The whole variable domain, filled in from reference TRBV7-6 and TRBJ2-7, reads GAGVSQSPRYKVTKRGQDVALRCDPISGHVSLYWYRQALGQGPEFLTYFNYEAQQDKSGLPNDRFSAERPEGSISTLTIQRTEQRDSAMYRCASSSGQGSGIHSYEQYFGPGTRLTVT.

The V call is TRBV7-6, the J call TRBJ1-3; D not certain. V shed 1 base and J shed 4 bases, with 11 bases lying between them. CDR3 length: 15 residues. From germline, CDR1 is SGHVS and CDR2 FNYEAQ. The CDR3 spells CASSLGGSHGNTIYF. CDR3 bases: TGTGCCAGCAGCTTAGGAGGGTCCCACGGAAACACCATATATTTT.

The sample holds one count of this clone. The chain has TRBV5-4 and TRBJ2-7; a possible D gene is TRBD2 (6 bases). There are 15 residues in the CDR3. Germline values: CDR1 SGHNT, CDR2 YYREEE (reference sequence). V was clipped by 6 bases and J by 7 bases, with 23 bases between them. CDR3 DNA sequence: TGTGCCAGCACCCTGGGAGGAGAAACTAGCAATGAGCAGTACTTC. Translation gives CASTLGGETSNEQYF.